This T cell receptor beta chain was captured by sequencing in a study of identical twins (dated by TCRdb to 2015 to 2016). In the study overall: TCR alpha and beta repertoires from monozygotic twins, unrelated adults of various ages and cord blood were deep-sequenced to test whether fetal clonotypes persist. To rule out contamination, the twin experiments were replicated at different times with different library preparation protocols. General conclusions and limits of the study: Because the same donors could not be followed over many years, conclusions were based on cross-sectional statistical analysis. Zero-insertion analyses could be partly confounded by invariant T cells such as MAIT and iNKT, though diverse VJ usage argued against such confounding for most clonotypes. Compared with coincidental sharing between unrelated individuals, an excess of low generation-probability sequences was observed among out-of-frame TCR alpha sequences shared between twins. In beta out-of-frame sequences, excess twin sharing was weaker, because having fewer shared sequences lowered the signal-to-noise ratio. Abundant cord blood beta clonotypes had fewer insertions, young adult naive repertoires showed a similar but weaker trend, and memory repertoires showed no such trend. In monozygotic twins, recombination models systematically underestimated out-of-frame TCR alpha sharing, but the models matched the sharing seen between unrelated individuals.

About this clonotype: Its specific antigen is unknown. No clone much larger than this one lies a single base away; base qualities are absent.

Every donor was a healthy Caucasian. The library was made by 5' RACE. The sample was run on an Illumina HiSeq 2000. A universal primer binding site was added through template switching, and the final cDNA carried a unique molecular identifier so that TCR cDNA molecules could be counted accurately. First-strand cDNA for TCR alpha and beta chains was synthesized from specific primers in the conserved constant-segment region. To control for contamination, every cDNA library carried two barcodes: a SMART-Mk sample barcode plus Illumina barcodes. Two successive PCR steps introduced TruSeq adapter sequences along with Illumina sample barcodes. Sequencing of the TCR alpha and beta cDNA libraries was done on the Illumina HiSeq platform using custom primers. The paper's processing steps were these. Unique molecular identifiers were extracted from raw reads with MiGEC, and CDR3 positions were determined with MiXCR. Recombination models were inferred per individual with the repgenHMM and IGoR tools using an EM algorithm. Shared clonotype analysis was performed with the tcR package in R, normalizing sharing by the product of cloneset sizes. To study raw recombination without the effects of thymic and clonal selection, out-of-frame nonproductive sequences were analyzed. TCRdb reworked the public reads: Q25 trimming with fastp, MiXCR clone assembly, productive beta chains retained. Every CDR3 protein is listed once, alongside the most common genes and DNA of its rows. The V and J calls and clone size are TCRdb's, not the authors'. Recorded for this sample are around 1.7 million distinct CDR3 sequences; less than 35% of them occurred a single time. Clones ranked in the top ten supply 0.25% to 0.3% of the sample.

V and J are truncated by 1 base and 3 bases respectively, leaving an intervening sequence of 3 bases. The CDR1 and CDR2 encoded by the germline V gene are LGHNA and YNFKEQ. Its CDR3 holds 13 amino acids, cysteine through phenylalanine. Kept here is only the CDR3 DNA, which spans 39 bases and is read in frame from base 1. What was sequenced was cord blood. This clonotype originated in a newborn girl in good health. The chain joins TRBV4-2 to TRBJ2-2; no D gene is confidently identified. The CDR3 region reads CASSQADTGELFF. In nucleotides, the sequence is TGTGCCAGCAGCCAAGCAGACACCGGGGAGCTGTTTTTT.